These 26 T cell receptor beta chains were all obtained from the same sample, sequenced in a study of chemoradiotherapy in HPV16-positive cancers (dated by TCRdb to about 2022). The library was prepared using the immunoSEQ multiplex PCR assay. Sourced from immuneACCESS, this table was stored by TCRdb with only in-frame sequences that have V and J called. A share of the clones is absent; for the studies checked, an unresolved V gene accounts for under half, and the remainder has no known explanation. The sample table contains roughly 16,000 clones; only one count was recorded for about four fifths of them. The ten biggest clones cover roughly 9.7% of the sample. The sample was gathered from a patient who underwent chemoradiotherapy. The source is a human donor with HPV-associated anogenital cancer.

The V gene is TRBV27, the J gene TRBJ1-2, with 7 bases identical to TRBD1. This CDR3 region has 13 residues. Germline assignment: CDR1 MNHEY and CDR2 SMNVEV (reference sequence). Trimming took 5 bases from V and 0 from J; bases not matched to a gene: 0. CDR3 sequence (DNA): TGTGCCAGCAGTGACAGGGCTAACTATGGCTACACCTTC. It specifies CASSDRANYGYTF.

The rearrangement joins TRBV5-6 to TRBJ1-1; D is possibly TRBD1 (5 bases). The germline CDR1 and CDR2 sequences are SGHDT and YYEEEE. The CDR3 sequence is 15 residues long. V was cut by 5 bases and J by 0 bases, with 14 bases left in between. Here the CDR3 reads CASSKNRGVNTEAFF. CDR3 in DNA: TGTGCCAGCAGTAAAAACCGAGGGGTGAACACTGAAGCTTTCTTT.

The chain links TRBV4-3 to TRBJ2-2; no clear D gene. Trimming removed 3 bases at V and 0 bases at J, with 8 bases between. The CDR3 has 15 amino acids. The germline CDR1 and CDR2 sequences are LGHNA and YSLEER. The CDR3 sequence is CASSQSGANTGELFF. CDR3 DNA sequence: TGCGCCAGCAGCCAGTCAGGAGCGAACACCGGGGAGCTGTTTTTT.

The rearrangement uses TRBV4-2 and TRBJ1-1, with D possibly matching TRBD1 (6 bases). The germline gives CDR1 LGHNA, CDR2 YNFKEQ. The CDR3 covers 17 residues. V was trimmed by 0 bases and J by 0 bases, leaving 14 bases between them. DNA of the CDR3: TGTGCCAGCAGCCAAGATGGGGGGGCCTCAATGAACACTGAAGCTTTCTTT. Translation: CASSQDGGASMNTEAFF.

This clone was found once. The chain employs TRBV11-2 and TRBJ2-5, with 8 bases matching TRBD2. The CDR3 loop spans 16 amino acids. Germline V gives CDR1 SGHAT, CDR2 FQNNGV. Germline trimming cut 4 bases from V and 4 bases from J; bases unmatched to any gene: 11. CDR3 residues: CASSSWTGTRRETQYF. The CDR3 DNA reads as TGTGCCAGCAGCTCGTGGACCGGGACTAGACGAGAGACCCAGTACTTC.

The table lists this clone with a count of one. The rearrangement links TRBV30 to TRBJ2-3; D is tentatively TRBD1 or TRBD2 (5 bases each). This CDR3 has 15 amino acids. Trimming cost V 2 bases and J 2 bases, with 14 bases left between them. Germline assignment: CDR1 GTSNPN and CDR2 SVGIG (reference sequence). In nucleotides, the CDR3 is TGTGCCTGGAGTACAACCGGGACCTACACAGATACGCAGTATTTT. It encodes CAWSTTGTYTDTQYF.

The gene calls are TRBV10-3 and TRBJ1-4, with 8 bases matching TRBD1. Unmatched junction bases numbered 10, after V lost 1 base and J lost 9 bases. Germline CDR1 reads ENHRY; CDR2 reads SYGVKD. The CDR3 is 16 amino acids. The CDR3 sequence is CAISELGQGQGQKLFF. In DNA form, the CDR3 reads TGTGCCATCAGTGAGTTAGGACAGGGCCAGGGTCAAAAACTGTTTTTT.

The rearrangement links TRBV7-9 to TRBJ1-6; D not certain. V was cut by 3 bases and J by 7 bases, with 10 bases left in between. From germline, CDR1 is SEHNR and CDR2 FQNEAQ (reference sequence). This CDR3 is 14 amino acids long. In nucleotides, the CDR3 is TGTGCCAGCAGCTTGTTGCAGGCCAATTCACCCCTCCACTTT. It is translated as CASSLLQANSPLHF.

This clone was seen once. This chain links TRBV11-2 with TRBJ1-1, with D possibly being TRBD1 (5 bases). Trimming shortened V by 3 bases and J by 4 bases, and 12 bases separated the two germline ends. There are 14 residues in the CDR3. Germline V CDR1 and CDR2: SGHAT, FQNNGV. The CDR3 here is CASSFLLGTTEAFF. The CDR3 coding sequence is TGTGCCAGCAGCTTTCTGCTCGGGACCACTGAAGCTTTCTTT.

The V and J genes are TRBV28 and TRBJ1-2; D is possibly TRBD1 (6 bases). Trimming left V 6 bases short and J 8 bases short, with 16 bases between. Germline loops: CDR1 MDHEN, CDR2 SYDVKM. This CDR3 is built from 13 residues. In DNA, the CDR3 is TGTGCCAGCAGAATCACAGGGTCGGGGGGCTACACCTTC. This gives the protein CASRITGSGGYTF.

This clone was seen only once. CDR3 DNA: TGTGCCAGCAGCCAGGAGCGGGGGGGCGTGGATACGCAGTATTTT. Encoded protein: CASSQERGGVDTQYF. The rearrangement links TRBV4-2 to TRBJ2-3, with 10 positions matching TRBD2. Germline loops: CDR1 LGHNA, CDR2 YNFKEQ. The CDR3 spans 15 residues. V lost 3 bases to trimming and J lost 6 bases; unmatched junction nucleotides: 6.

This clone was found once. Its ends do not fully match the called genes, so a read error is possible. The chain recombines TRBV5-1 with TRBJ2-1, with 9 bases aligning to TRBD2. Germline CDR1 SGHRS, CDR2 YFSETQ. CDR3 length: 15 residues. The CDR3 sequence is CASTLGLAGNNEQFF. DNA for the CDR3: TGCGCCAGCACCTTGGGGCTAGCGGGGAACAATGAGCAGTTCTTC.

This chain joins TRBV25-1 and TRBJ2-7; 9 nucleotides align to TRBD2. V dropped 6 bases and J dropped 2; count of bases not matched to a gene: 5. The germline V gene has CDR1 MGHDK and CDR2 SYGVNS. The CDR3 extends over 14 amino acids. The CDR3, as DNA: TGTGCCAGCAGCCCGACTAGCGGAGCCTACGAGCAGTACTTC. Encoded protein: CASSPTSGAYEQYF.

This chain uses TRBV7-8 with TRBJ2-7, with D perhaps being TRBD1 or TRBD2 (5 bases each). The germline V and J ends were trimmed by 3 bases and 1 base, with 13 bases remaining between them. The CDR3 contains 15 residues. Germline V lookup: CDR1 SGHVS, CDR2 FQNEAQ. CDR3 residues: CASSFQGRTSYEQYF. In nucleotides, the CDR3 is TGTGCCAGCAGCTTCCAGGGACGGACATCCTACGAGCAGTACTTC.

The chain joins TRBV2 to TRBJ1-5, with TRBD1 identical over 8 bases. The length of the CDR3 is 14 residues. The V and J ends lost 6 bases and 1 base, in that order; junction bases with no gene match: 2. Germline V gene data show CDR1 as SNHLY and CDR2 as FYNNEI. DNA for the CDR3: TGTGCCAGCAGACAGGGGGTAAGCAATCAGCCCCAGCATTTT. This gives the protein CASRQGVSNQPQHF.

This chain joins TRBV28 and TRBJ1-2, with 8 bases matching TRBD1. The V gene's germline CDR1 is MDHEN and CDR2 SYDVKM. This CDR3 has 14 amino acids. V lost 7 bases, J lost 4 bases, and 8 bases stayed unmatched. CDR3 bases: TGTGCCAGCAAACTGACAGGGGAGGCCTATGGCTACACCTTC. It is translated as CASKLTGEAYGYTF.

The DNA of the CDR3 is TGTGCCAGCAGCTTGGGGAGGGGGCTCTACGAGCAGTACTTC. Translating gives CASSLGRGLYEQYF. The gene calls are TRBV5-6 and TRBJ2-7; D may be TRBD1 (7 bases). CDR3 size: 14 residues. V gave up 0 bases and J gave up 3 bases, with 10 bases separating them. The germline V gene encodes CDR1 SGHDT and CDR2 YYEEEE.

The J gene is TRBJ1-6, the V gene TRBV7-3, with D possibly matching TRBD1 (6 bases). CDR3 length equals 15 residues. The ends were cut back, 2 bases at V and 14 bases at J, with 19 bases in the middle. Looked up from germline, CDR1 is SGHTA and CDR2 is FQGTGA. CDR3 nucleotide sequence: TGTGCCAGCAGCTTAGGAGTCAGGGGTGGTATTTCCCTCCACTTT. This gives the protein CASSLGVRGGISLHF.

This sequence joins TRBV19 and TRBJ1-1, with TRBD1 identical over 8 bases. The CDR3 length is 17 residues. Germline V gene data show CDR1 as LNHDA and CDR2 as SQIVND (reference sequence). V shed 7 bases, J shed 3 bases, and the junction held 16 bases outside the gene matches. The CDR3, as DNA: TGTGCCAGTATGGGGCCGGGGCAGGGGGCGTATTACACTGAAGCTTTCTTT. This codes for CASMGPGQGAYYTEAFF.

This clone was recorded a few times. The chain links TRBV30 to TRBJ2-7; D is perhaps TRBD1 (5 bases). Germline V gene sequence: CDR1 GTSNPN, CDR2 SVGIG (reference sequence). The CDR3 consists of 11 residues. V was shortened by 2 bases and J by 7 bases, with 9 bases between the two germline ends. The CDR3 sequence: CAWSYQGEQYF. In DNA, the CDR3 is TGTGCCTGGAGTTACCAGGGTGAGCAGTACTTC.

This clone was seen more than once but under ten times. The V call is TRBV28, the J call TRBJ1-1; maybe TRBD1 (5 bases). This CDR3 spans 13 amino acids. V was clipped by 6 bases and J by 4 bases, with 12 bases between them. Looked up from germline, CDR1 is MDHEN and CDR2 is SYDVKM. CDR3 protein: CASSPGWVTEAFF. CDR3 nucleotide sequence: TGTGCCAGCAGCCCAGGGTGGGTCACTGAAGCTTTCTTT.

The gene calls are TRBV14 and TRBJ2-5, with D tentatively TRBD2 (6 bases). The CDR3 extends over 15 amino acids. Germline V CDR1 and CDR2: SGHDN, FVKESK. Deletions cut 1 base from V and 4 bases from J, with 13 bases between. CDR3 in DNA: TGTGCCAGCAGCCAAGGGACTAAGGGCTTAGAGACCCAGTACTTC. Translated: CASSQGTKGLETQYF.

CDR3 sequence reads: CASSLRSGTGGGTGELFF. CDR3 DNA sequence: TGCGCCAGCAGCTTGCGATCAGGGACCGGGGGAGGAACCGGGGAGCTGTTTTTT. The chain employs TRBV5-1 and TRBJ2-2; D possibly corresponds to TRBD2 (6 bases). V shed 1 base and J shed 5 bases, with 21 bases lying between them. Germline V gene data show CDR1 as SGHRS and CDR2 as YFSETQ. This CDR3 is built from 18 residues.

This clone came up once. The chain carries TRBV7-9 and TRBJ1-3; possibly TRBD1 for D (5 bases). V was pared by 2 bases and J by 0 bases, with 17 bases between. CDR1 and CDR2 (germline): SEHNR, FQNEAQ (reference sequence). This CDR3 is 18 amino acids long. CDR3 sequence: CASSLMGGAGFSGNTIYF. In DNA form, the CDR3 reads TGTGCCAGCAGCTTAATGGGGGGAGCAGGGTTCTCTGGAAACACCATATATTTT.

The chain joins TRBV19 to TRBJ1-5, with 8 nucleotides matching TRBD1. Germline assignment: CDR1 LNHDA and CDR2 SQIVND (reference sequence). V dropped 7 bases and J dropped 0; count of bases not matched to a gene: 5. The CDR3 contains 15 residues. Here the CDR3 DNA reads TGTGCCAGTAACCCGACAGGGGATAGCAATCAGCCCCAGCATTTT. Encoded protein: CASNPTGDSNQPQHF.

The chain uses TRBV5-1 and TRBJ2-1; 9 positions match TRBD2. This CDR3 region has 16 residues. CDR1 and CDR2 from the germline V gene are SGHRS and YFSETQ. V shed 5 bases, J shed 3 bases, and the junction held 9 bases outside the gene matches. CDR3 sequence: CASSFASGEDYNEQFF. DNA of the CDR3: TGCGCCAGCAGTTTCGCTAGCGGGGAGGACTACAATGAGCAGTTCTTC.